This T cell receptor beta chain came from a study of shared clonotypes between healthy human individuals. For the study at large: The donor pool was made up of two women and a few men aged 18 to 49.

As concerns this clone: This sample also contains other DNA sequences that code for the same CDR3.

Subsets obtained from CD4+ cells comprised CD45RA+ naive and CD45RA-negative memory cells. Per germline, CDR1 SEHNR and CDR2 FQNEAQ (reference sequence). CDR3 length: 14 residues. J lost 1 base, V lost 4 bases, and 3 bases had no gene match. Study processing details: Sequence data from immunoSEQ were junction-only and lacked quality scores; consequently, filtering differed. Assay: immunoSEQ multiplex PCR; the TCRdb copy retains only in-frame clones and omits some. For V, J and clone size, that table is used; D and trimming come from the DNA. In the table there are more than 900,000 clones, approximately 78% of which are singletons.

This receptor was taken from a man aged 18 to 29 in good health. Some clones in this sample may be carry-over from other donors' samples. The chain has TRBV7-9 and TRBJ1-1; 7 bases fit TRBD1. Input material: memory CD4+ T cells from PBMCs. Subset defined: CD45RA-negative fraction. The CDR3, as DNA: TGTGCCAGCAGCTCTAGGACAGGGAACACTGAAGCTTTCTTT. It yields the protein CASSSRTGNTEAFF.